The clone carrying this T cell receptor (beta chain) turned up a few times. The germline CDR1 and CDR2 sequences are LGHDT and YNNKEL (reference sequence). The V end was cut by 1 base, the J end by 9 bases, with 13 bases between. The CDR3 spans 14 residues. The sample is drawn from a study of blood T cells in healthy people across ages. Together with a sample-barcoded 5' primer, a J-beta primer mix was included in a second PCR lasting about 6 to 12 cycles. TCRdb reprocessed the 5' RACE reads with MiXCR, giving one entry per CDR3 protein. Among about 1,500,000 distinct CDR3 sequences listed, around 39% were seen once.

This chain connects TRBV3-1 to TRBJ2-1; D gene uncertain. What was sequenced was blood. The TCR was taken from a woman aged 18-29 years in good health. CDR3 residues: CASSQVFLTGEQFF. The CDR3 DNA sequence: TGTGCCAGCAGCCAAGTGTTTTTGACTGGTGAGCAGTTCTTC.